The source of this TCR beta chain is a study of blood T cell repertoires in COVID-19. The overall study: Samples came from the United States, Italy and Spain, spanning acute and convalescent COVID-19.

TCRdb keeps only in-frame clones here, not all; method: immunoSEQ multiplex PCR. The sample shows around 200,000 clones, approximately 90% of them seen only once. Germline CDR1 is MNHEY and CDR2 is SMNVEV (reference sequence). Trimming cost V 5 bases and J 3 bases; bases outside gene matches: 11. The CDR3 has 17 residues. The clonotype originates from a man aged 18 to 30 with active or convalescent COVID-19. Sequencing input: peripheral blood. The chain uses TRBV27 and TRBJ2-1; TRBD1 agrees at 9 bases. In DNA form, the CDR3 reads TGTGCCAGCAGTCCCCGGACAGGGGCTCAATTCTACAATGAGCAGTTCTTC. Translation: CASSPRTGAQFYNEQFF.